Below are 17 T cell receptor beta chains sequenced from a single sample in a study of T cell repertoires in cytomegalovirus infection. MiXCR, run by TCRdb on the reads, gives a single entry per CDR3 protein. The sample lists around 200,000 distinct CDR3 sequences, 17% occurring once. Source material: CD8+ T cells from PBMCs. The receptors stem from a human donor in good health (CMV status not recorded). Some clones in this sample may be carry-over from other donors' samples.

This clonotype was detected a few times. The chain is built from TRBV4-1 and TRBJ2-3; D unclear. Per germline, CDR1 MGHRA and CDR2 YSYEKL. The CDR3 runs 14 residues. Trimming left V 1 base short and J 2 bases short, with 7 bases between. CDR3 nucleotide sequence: TGCGCCAGCAGCCAAGCCCCTATCACAGATACGCAGTATTTT. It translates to CASSQAPITDTQYF.

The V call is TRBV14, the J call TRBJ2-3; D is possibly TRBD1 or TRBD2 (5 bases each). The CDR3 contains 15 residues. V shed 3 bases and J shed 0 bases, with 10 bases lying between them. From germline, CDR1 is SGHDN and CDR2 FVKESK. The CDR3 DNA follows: TGTGCCAGCAGCCAGGGGGAATCAAGCACAGATACGCAGTATTTT. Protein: CASSQGESSTDTQYF.

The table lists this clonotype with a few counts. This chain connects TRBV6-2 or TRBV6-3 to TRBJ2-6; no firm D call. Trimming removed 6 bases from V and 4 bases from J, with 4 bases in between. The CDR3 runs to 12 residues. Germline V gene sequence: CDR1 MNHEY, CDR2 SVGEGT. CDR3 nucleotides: TGTGCCAGCAGCCACGGGGCCAACGTCCTGACTTTC. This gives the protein CASSHGANVLTF.

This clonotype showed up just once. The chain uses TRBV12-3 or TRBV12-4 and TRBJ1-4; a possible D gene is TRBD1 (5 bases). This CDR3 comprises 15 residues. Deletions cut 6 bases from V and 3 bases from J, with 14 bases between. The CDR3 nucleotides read TGTGCCAGCAGGAAGCGGGGGATCCCTAATGAAAAACTGTTTTTT. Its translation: CASRKRGIPNEKLFF.

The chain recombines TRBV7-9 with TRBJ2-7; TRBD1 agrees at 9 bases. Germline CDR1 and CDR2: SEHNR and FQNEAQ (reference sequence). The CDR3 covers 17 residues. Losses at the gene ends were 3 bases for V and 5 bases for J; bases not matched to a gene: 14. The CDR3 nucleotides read TGTGCCAGCAGCTTGAATCGGTCGGGACAGGGTTACCACGAGCAGTACTTC. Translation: CASSLNRSGQGYHEQYF. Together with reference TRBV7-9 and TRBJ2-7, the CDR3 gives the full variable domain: DTGVSQNPRHKITKRGQNVTFRCDPISEHNRLYWYRQTLGQGPEFLTYFQNEAQLEKSRLLSDRFSAERPKGSFSTLEIQRTEQGDSAMYLCASSLNRSGQGYHEQYFGPGTRLTVT.

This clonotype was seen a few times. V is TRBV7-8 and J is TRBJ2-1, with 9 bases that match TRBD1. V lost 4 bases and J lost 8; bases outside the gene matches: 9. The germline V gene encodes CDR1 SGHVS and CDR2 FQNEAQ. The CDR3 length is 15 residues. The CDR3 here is CASSSMGQGADEQFF. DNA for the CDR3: TGTGCCAGCAGCTCCATGGGACAGGGAGCGGATGAGCAGTTCTTC.

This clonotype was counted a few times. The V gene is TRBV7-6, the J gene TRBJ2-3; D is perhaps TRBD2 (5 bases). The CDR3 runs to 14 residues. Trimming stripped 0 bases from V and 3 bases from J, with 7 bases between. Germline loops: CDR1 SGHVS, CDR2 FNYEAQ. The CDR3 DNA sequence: TGTGCCAGCAGCTTAGCGGGAGAGACAGATACGCAGTATTTT. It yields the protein CASSLAGETDTQYF.

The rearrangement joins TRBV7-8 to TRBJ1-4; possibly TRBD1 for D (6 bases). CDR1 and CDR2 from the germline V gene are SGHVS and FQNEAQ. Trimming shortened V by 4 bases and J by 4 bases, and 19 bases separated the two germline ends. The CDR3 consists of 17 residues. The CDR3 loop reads CASSSPEAGVINEKLFF. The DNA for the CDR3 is TGTGCCAGCAGCTCGCCAGAGGCAGGGGTAATTAATGAAAAACTGTTTTTT.

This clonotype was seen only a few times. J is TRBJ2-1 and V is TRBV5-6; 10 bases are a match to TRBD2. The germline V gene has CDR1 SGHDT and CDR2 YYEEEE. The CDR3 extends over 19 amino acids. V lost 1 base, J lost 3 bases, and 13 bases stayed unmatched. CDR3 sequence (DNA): TGTGCCAGCAGCTTGCAACTAGCGGGGAACGAACTAGTCTACAATGAGCAGTTCTTC. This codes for CASSLQLAGNELVYNEQFF.

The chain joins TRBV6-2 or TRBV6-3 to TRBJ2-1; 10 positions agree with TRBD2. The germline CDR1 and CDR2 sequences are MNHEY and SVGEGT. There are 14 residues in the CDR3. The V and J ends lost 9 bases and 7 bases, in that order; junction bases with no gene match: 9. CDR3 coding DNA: TGTGCCAGTGCAGCGGGGGGGCCGGTTAATGAGCAGTTCTTC. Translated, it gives CASAAGGPVNEQFF.

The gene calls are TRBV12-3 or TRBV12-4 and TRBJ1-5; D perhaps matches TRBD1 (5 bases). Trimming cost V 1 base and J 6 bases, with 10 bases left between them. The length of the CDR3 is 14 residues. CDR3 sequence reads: CASSLDWGPQPQHF. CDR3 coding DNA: TGTGCCAGCAGTTTAGACTGGGGACCTCAGCCCCAGCATTTT.

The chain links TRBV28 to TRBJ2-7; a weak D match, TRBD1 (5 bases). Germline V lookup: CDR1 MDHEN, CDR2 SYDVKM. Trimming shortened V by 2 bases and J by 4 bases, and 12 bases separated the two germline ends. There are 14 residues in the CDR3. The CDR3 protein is CASSLRGRSYEQYF. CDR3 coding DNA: TGTGCCAGCAGTTTAAGGGGCAGGTCGTACGAGCAGTACTTC.

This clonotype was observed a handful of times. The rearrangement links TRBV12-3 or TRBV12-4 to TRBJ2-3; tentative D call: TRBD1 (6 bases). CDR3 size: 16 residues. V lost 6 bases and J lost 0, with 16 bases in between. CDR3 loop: CASSRPQGPSTDTQYF. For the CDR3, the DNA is TGTGCCAGCAGCCGCCCACAGGGTCCCAGCACAGATACGCAGTATTTT.

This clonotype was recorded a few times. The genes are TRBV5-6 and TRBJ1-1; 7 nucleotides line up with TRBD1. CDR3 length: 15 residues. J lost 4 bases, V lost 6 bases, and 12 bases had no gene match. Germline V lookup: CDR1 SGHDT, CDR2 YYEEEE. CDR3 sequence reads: CASTRSETGFTEAFF. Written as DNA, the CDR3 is TGTGCCAGCACCCGGAGTGAGACAGGGTTCACTGAAGCTTTCTTT. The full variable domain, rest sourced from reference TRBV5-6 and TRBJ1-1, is DAGVTQSPTHLIKTRGQQVTLRCSPKSGHDTVSWYQQALGQGPQFIFQYYEEEERQRGNFPDRFSGHQFPNYSSELNVNALLLGDSALYLCASTRSETGFTEAFFGQGTRLTVV.

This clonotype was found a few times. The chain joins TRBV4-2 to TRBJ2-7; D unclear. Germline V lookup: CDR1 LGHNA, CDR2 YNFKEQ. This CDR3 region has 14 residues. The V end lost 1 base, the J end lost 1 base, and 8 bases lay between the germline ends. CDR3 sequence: CASSQATPSYEQYF. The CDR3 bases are TGTGCCAGCAGCCAAGCGACTCCATCCTACGAGCAGTACTTC.

Here the CDR3 DNA reads TGTGCCAGCAGGGGAAGGCGGACTAGCGGGTCAGAGGATACGCAGTATTTT. This translates into CASRGRRTSGSEDTQYF. This rearrangement joins TRBV7-8 to TRBJ2-3; 11 bases align to TRBD2. Germline V gene lookup returns CDR1 SGHVS and CDR2 FQNEAQ. Trimming at V came to 6 bases and at J to 6 bases, leaving 14 bases not matched to a gene. CDR3 size: 17 residues.

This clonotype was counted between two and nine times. CDR3 sequence reads: CASSWTGSDEQYF. In DNA, the CDR3 is TGTGCCAGCAGCTGGACAGGGAGCGACGAGCAGTACTTC. V usage is TRBV7-9 and J usage is TRBJ2-7, with 8 bases matching TRBD1. V trimming: 4 bases; J trimming: 5 bases; junction bases outside the gene matches: 4. The CDR3 is 13 amino acids. The germline V gene has CDR1 SEHNR and CDR2 FQNEAQ (reference sequence).